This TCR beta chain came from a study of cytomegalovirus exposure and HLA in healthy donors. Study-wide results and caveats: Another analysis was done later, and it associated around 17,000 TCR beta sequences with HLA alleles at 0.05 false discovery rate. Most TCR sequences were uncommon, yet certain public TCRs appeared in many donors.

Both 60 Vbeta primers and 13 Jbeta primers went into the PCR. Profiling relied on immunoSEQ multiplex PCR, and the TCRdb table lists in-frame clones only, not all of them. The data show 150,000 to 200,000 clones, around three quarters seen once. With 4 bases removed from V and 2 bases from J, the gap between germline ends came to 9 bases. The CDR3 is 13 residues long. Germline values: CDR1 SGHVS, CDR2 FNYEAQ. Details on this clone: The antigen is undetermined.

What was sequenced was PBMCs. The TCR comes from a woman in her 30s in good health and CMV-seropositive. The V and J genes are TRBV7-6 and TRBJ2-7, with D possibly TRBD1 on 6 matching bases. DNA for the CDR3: TGTGCCAGCAGCTCACGGACAGCCTACGAGCAGTACTTC. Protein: CASSSRTAYEQYF.